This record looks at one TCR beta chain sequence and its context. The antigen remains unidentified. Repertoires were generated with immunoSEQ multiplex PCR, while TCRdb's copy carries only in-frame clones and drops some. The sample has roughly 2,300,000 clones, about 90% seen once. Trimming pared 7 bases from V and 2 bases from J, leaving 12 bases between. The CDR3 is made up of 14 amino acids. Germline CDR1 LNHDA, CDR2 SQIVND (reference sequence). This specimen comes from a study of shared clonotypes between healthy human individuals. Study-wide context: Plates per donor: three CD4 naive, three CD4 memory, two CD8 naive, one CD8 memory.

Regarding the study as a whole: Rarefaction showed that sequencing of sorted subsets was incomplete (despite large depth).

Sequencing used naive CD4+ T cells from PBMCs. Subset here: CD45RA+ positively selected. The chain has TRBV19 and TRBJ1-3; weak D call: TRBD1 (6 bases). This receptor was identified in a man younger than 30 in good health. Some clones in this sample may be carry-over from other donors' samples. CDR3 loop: CASNPGAPGNTIYF. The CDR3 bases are TGTGCCAGTAATCCGGGGGCTCCTGGAAACACCATATATTTT.